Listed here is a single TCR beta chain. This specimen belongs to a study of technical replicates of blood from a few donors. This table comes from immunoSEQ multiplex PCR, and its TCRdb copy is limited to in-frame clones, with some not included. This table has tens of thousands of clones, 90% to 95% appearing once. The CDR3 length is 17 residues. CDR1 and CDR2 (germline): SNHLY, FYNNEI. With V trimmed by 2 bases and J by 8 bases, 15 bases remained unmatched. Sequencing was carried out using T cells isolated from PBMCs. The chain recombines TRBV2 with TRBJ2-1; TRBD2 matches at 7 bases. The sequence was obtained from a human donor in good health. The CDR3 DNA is TGTGCCAGCAGTGAAAGGCGGCGGGAGCTATTGTTAGATGAGCAGTTCTTC. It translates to CASSERRRELLLDEQFF.